This T cell receptor (beta chain) came from a study of technical replicates of blood from a handful of donors. V lost 5 bases to trimming and J lost 6 bases; unmatched junction nucleotides: 8. Per germline, CDR1 SGHNT and CDR2 YENEEA. The CDR3 sequence is 14 residues long. Here immunoSEQ multiplex PCR was the method, and the copy in TCRdb shows in-frame clones only, minus some. The sample carries tens of thousands of clones, approximately 94% recorded once. The gene calls are TRBV11-3 and TRBJ2-7; 9 nucleotides match TRBD1. The clonotype was recovered from a human donor in good health. The sample taken for sequencing was T cells isolated from PBMCs. In DNA, the CDR3 is TGTGCCAGCAGCCCCCGGGACAGGGACTCCGAGCAGTACTTC. Protein: CASSPRDRDSEQYF.